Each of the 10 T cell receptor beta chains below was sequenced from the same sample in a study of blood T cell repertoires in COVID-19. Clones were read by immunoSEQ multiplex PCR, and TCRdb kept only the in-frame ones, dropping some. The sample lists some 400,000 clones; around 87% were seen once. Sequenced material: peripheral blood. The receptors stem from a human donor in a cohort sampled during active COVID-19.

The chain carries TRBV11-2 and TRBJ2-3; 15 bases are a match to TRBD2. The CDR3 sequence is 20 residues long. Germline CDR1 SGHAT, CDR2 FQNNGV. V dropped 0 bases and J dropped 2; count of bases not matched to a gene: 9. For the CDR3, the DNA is TGTGCCAGCAGCTTAGATTCAGGGACTAGCGGGAGGAACCACACAGATACGCAGTATTTT. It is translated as CASSLDSGTSGRNHTDTQYF.

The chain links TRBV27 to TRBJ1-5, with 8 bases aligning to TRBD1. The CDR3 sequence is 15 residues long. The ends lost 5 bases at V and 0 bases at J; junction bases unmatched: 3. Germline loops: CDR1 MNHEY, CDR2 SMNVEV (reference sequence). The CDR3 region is CASSDRGYSNQPQHF. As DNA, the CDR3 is TGTGCCAGCAGTGACAGGGGTTATAGCAATCAGCCCCAGCATTTT.

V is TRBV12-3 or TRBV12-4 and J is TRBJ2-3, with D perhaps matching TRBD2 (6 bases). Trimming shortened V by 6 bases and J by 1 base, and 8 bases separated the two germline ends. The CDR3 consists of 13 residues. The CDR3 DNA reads TGTGCCAGCAGCCCTAGCGGCACAGATACGCAGTATTTT. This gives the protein CASSPSGTDTQYF.

Here the CDR3 reads CASSPGQGWEQYF. Here the CDR3 DNA reads TGCGCCAGCAGCCCGGGACAGGGCTGGGAGCAGTACTTC. V and J are TRBV10-1 and TRBJ2-7, with 9 bases fitting TRBD1. Germline assignment: CDR1 WNHNN and CDR2 SYGVQD (reference sequence). The CDR3 runs to 13 residues. The junction had 7 bases not matched to a gene; V was cut back by 6 bases and J by 7 bases.

The CDR3, as DNA: TGTGCCAGCAGCTTTGGACGTTGGGAGGGATTGAACACTGAAGCTTTCTTT. It is translated as CASSFGRWEGLNTEAFF. The rearrangement joins TRBV7-9 to TRBJ1-1; D unclear. V was trimmed by 3 bases and J by 0 bases, leaving 17 bases between them. This CDR3 spans 17 amino acids. CDR1 SEHNR and CDR2 FQNEAQ come from the germline V gene (reference sequence).

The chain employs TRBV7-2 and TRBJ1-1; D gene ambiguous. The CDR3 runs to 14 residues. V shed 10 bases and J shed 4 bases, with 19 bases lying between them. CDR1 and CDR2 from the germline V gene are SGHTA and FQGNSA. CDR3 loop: CANQPGYGGTEAFF. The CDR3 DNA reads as TGTGCCAACCAACCCGGGTACGGCGGCACTGAAGCTTTCTTT. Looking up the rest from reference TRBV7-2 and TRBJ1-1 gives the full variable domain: GAGVSQSPSNKVTEKGKDVELRCDPISGHTALYWYRQSLGQGLEFLIYFQGNSAPDKSGLPSDRFSAERTGGSVSTLTIQRTQQEDSAVYLCANQPGYGGTEAFFGQGTRLTVV.

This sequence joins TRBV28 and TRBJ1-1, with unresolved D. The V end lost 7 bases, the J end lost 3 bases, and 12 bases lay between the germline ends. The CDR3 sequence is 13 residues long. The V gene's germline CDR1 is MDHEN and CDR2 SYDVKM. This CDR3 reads CASTGLPDTEAFF. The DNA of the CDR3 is TGTGCCAGCACTGGACTTCCCGACACTGAAGCTTTCTTT. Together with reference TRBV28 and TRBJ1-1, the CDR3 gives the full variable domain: DVKVTQSSRYLVKRTGEKVFLECVQDMDHENMFWYRQDPGLGLRLIYFSYDVKMKEKGDIPEGYSVSREKKERFSLILESASTNQTSMYLCASTGLPDTEAFFGQGTRLTVV.

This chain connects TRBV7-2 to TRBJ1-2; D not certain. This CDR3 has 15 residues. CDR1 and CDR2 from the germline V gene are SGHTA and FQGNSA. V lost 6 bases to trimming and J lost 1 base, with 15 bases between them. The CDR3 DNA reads TGTGCCAGCAGTTCTACAAAATACAGTAACTATGGCTACACCTTC. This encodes CASSSTKYSNYGYTF.

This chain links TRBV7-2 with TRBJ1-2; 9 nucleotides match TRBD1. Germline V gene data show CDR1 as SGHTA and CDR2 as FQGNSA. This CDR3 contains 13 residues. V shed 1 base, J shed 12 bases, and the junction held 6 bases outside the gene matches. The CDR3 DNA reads TGTGCCAGCAGCTTAGGAGGGGACAGGGTAGACACCTTC. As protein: CASSLGGDRVDTF.

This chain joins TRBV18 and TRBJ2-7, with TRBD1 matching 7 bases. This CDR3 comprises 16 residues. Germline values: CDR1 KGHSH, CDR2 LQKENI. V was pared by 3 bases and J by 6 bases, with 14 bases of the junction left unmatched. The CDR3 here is CASSPSNRGAPVEQYF. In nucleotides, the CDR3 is TGTGCCAGCTCACCTTCAAACAGGGGCGCCCCTGTCGAGCAGTACTTC.